Listed below are T cell receptor beta chains from one sample, sequenced in a study of blood T cells in healthy people across ages. TCRdb reprocessed the 5' RACE reads with MiXCR, giving one entry per CDR3 protein. The data contain 1,300,000 or so distinct CDR3 sequences, 59% of them singletons. Sequenced sample: blood. Source of these receptors: a man between 18 and 29 years old in good health. CDR3s include the opening cysteine and the closing phenylalanine or tryptophan. A D gene is named only where the DNA matches it firmly. Clone size is stated in some rows and not others, as once, few, many or a class when expanded.

clone size | CDR3 length | J gene | D gene | V gene | CDR3 DNA | CDR3 protein
- | 13 | TRBJ2-5 | TRBD2 | TRBV12-3/TRBV12-4 | TGTGCCAGCAGTCGGGGGGATTACGAGACCCAGTACTTC | CASSRGDYETQYF
- | 15 | TRBJ2-5 | - | TRBV4-3 | TGCGCCAGCAGCCAAGGTCAGCCGTACCAAGAGACCCAGTACTTC | CASSQGQPYQETQYF
- | 11 | TRBJ2-1 | TRBD1 | TRBV6-6 | TGTGCCAGCCAAGGGGGCCATGAGCAGTTCTTC | CASQGGHEQFF
- | 16 | TRBJ1-4 | - | TRBV10-3 | TGTGCCATCAGTGGGTCACAGCCTACAACTAATGAAAAACTGTTTTTT | CAISGSQPTTNEKLFF
few | 15 | TRBJ2-7 | TRBD1 | TRBV5-5 | TGTGCCAGCAGCTTCAATACAGGGGGCTCCTACGAGCAGTACTTC | CASSFNTGGSYEQYF
few | 13 | TRBJ1-2 | - | TRBV5-5 | TGTGCCAGCGGCCTTGGGGGGAGATATGGATACACCTTC | CASGLGGRYGYTF
- | 16 | TRBJ2-1 | TRBD1 | TRBV9 | TGTGCCAGCAGCCCGCCCACAGGGGTATCCTACAATGAGCAGTTCTTC | CASSPPTGVSYNEQFF
- | 15 | TRBJ2-7 | - | TRBV4-1 | TGCGCCAGCAGCCAAGAATGGAGGGACTCCTACGAGCAGTACTTC | CASSQEWRDSYEQYF
many | 11 | TRBJ2-7 | - | TRBV10-3 | TGTGCCATCAGTGTCGGGGGCGAGCAGTACTTC | CAISVGGEQYF
- | 15 | TRBJ1-5 | TRBD1 | TRBV6-1 | TGTGCCAGCAGTACCCAGACAGGGGGAGGTCAGCCCCAGCATTTT | CASSTQTGGGQPQHF
- | 18 | TRBJ2-7 | TRBD1 | TRBV12-3/TRBV12-4 | TGTGCCAGCAGAACTGACAGGGCGGCATTCGATGGAGACAATGAGCAGTACTTC | CASRTDRAAFDGDNEQYF
- | 14 | TRBJ2-3 | - | TRBV4-3 | TGCGCCAGCAGCCAAGGGGCACTCACAGATACGCAGTATTTT | CASSQGALTDTQYF
- | 16 | TRBJ2-2 | TRBD2 | TRBV20-1 | TGCAGTGCTAGAGTTCGCGGGAGGGGGGTCACCGGGGAGCTGTTTTTT | CSARVRGRGVTGELFF
- | 10 | TRBJ2-1 | - | TRBV29-1 | TGCAGCGTTGAACGGGCCCCTTCGTTCTTC | CSVERAPSFF
- | 16 | TRBJ1-1 | TRBD1 | TRBV3-1 | TGTGCCAGCAGCCCCGCCCTGGGACAGGGGCCCAGGGGAGCTTTCTTT | CASSPALGQGPRGAFF
- | 13 | TRBJ1-2 | - | TRBV15 | TGTGCCACCAGCCTTACAGGGCGGGATGGCTACACCTTC | CATSLTGRDGYTF
- | 11 | TRBJ2-3 | - | TRBV7-9 | TGTGCCAGCAGCTTAGCGGCAGAGCAGTATTTT | CASSLAAEQYF
many | 15 | TRBJ2-4 | - | TRBV6-2/TRBV6-3 | TGTGCCAGCAGTTCACAGCAGAACGGAGAGGGTGTTGGGTACTTC | CASSSQQNGEGVGYF
- | 14 | TRBJ1-6 | - | TRBV25-1 | TGTGCCTGCAGTGAAGGGCAGGCGGGTTCACCCCTCCACTTT | CACSEGQAGSPLHF
- | 16 | TRBJ2-1 | TRBD2 | TRBV20-1 | TGCAGTGCTAGTAGCCAACTAGCGGGCAAGAACAATGAGCAGTTCTTC | CSASSQLAGKNNEQFF
few | 13 | TRBJ2-7 | - | TRBV29-1 | TGCAGCGTTGAAGGGCAGGGGCCTTCCGAGCAGTACTTC | CSVEGQGPSEQYF
few | 13 | TRBJ2-3 | TRBD2 | TRBV29-1 | TGCAGCGTAATACTAGCGGGAGGATATACGCAGTATTTT | CSVILAGGYTQYF
- | 16 | TRBJ2-3 | TRBD2 | TRBV3-1 | TGTGTCAGCAGCCAGGAACTAGCGGCTATCACAGATACGCAGTATTTT | CVSSQELAAITDTQYF
- | 11 | TRBJ1-2 | - | TRBV28 | TGTGCCAACAGGGTTTCCTATGGCTACACCTTC | CANRVSYGYTF
- | 15 | TRBJ2-1 | - | TRBV11-2 | TGTGCCAGCAGCTCCTCGACTCGCTCCTACAATGAGCAGTTCTTC | CASSSSTRSYNEQFF
- | 13 | TRBJ2-7 | - | TRBV29-1 | TGCAGCGCCGGACACCTACTCTACGAGGAGCAGTACTTC | CSAGHLLYEEQYF
- | 14 | TRBJ2-3 | - | TRBV10-3 | TGTGCCATCAGTGAGCTAGACCACACAGATACGCAGTATTTT | CAISELDHTDTQYF
many | 13 | TRBJ2-5 | TRBD1 | TRBV12-3/TRBV12-4 | TGTGCCAGCAGTCGCGGACAGGGGGAGACCCAGTACTTC | CASSRGQGETQYF
- | 15 | TRBJ2-1 | TRBD1 | TRBV4-1 | TGCGCCAGCAGCCCCTCCTGGACAGGGGGCAATGAGCAGTTCTTC | CASSPSWTGGNEQFF
- | 14 | TRBJ2-5 | - | TRBV7-9 | TGTGCCAGCAGCCCCGGAGGGCTGGGAAGTCAGCAGTACTTC | CASSPGGLGSQQYF
- | 14 | TRBJ1-1 | - | TRBV9 | TGTGCCAGCAGCCCGCGTTTGGGGCTAATTGAAGCTTTCTTT | CASSPRLGLIEAFF
- | 12 | TRBJ1-1 | - | TRBV6-5 | TGTGCCAGCAGTTCGCCCTGGACTGAAGCTTTCTTT | CASSSPWTEAFF
- | 14 | TRBJ2-1 | TRBD2 | TRBV29-1 | TGCAGCCATAGCGGGGGGTCCTCCTACAATGAGCAGTTCTTC | CSHSGGSSYNEQFF
- | 16 | TRBJ2-5 | TRBD1 | TRBV19 | TGTGCCAGTAGTACCCTGGACAGGGGGCAACGAGAGACCCAGTACTTC | CASSTLDRGQRETQYF
few | 13 | TRBJ1-2 | - | TRBV12-3/TRBV12-4 | TGTGCCAGCAGTCTACGTACAGGGTATGGCTACACCTTC | CASSLRTGYGYTF
- | 14 | TRBJ1-4 | - | TRBV6-5 | TGTGCCAGCAGTCACCGGGATAGTGGTGAAAAACTGTTTTTT | CASSHRDSGEKLFF
- | 12 | TRBJ2-7 | - | TRBV20-1 | TGCAGTGCCTCTGGACTCACCTACGAGCAGTACTTC | CSASGLTYEQYF
- | 12 | TRBJ1-2 | - | TRBV28 | TGTGCCGCGGGGTTAAATAACTATGGCTACACCTTC | CAAGLNNYGYTF
- | 14 | TRBJ1-2 | - | TRBV20-1 | TGCAGTGCTAGAGATCGGTGGGGTGGGGATGGCTACACCTTC | CSARDRWGGDGYTF
- | 13 | TRBJ2-7 | - | TRBV20-1 | TGCAGTGCTAGAAAGTCTAGAACCCACGAGCAGTACTTC | CSARKSRTHEQYF
- | 15 | TRBJ2-1 | - | TRBV29-1 | TGCAGCGTTGGGGGGCCACCTAGCTCCTACAATGAGCAGTTCTTC | CSVGGPPSSYNEQFF
- | 16 | TRBJ2-3 | TRBD1 | TRBV5-1 | TGCGCCAGCAGCTTGGATCTGGACAGGGTTTTAGATACGCAGTATTTT | CASSLDLDRVLDTQYF